The entry below gives a single T cell receptor (beta chain) sequence along with its context. These data belong to a study of T cell clones after liver transplantation. In the study overall: HCV positivity affected three of eight recipients; the rest lacked autoimmune or viral indications.

CDR1 is MNHEY, CDR2 SMNVEV, per germline (reference sequence). With 0 bases removed from V and 6 bases from J, the gap between germline ends came to 11 bases. The CDR3 has 15 amino acids. Libraries were prepared by immunoSEQ multiplex PCR; TCRdb keeps only in-frame clonotypes and omits some of them. This table holds tens of thousands of clones, about four fifths found once. The sample here was CD8+ T cells from blood, taken roughly 56 months after liver transplant. The clonotype comes from a human patient who received a liver transplant. Some T cells may be the graft donor's. V is TRBV27 and J is TRBJ2-2, with a tentative D call TRBD1 (6 bases). The CDR3 region is CASSLSAYRAGELFF. Here the CDR3 DNA reads TGTGCCAGCAGTTTATCGGCCTACAGGGCCGGGGAGCTGTTTTTT.